This TCR beta chain was sequenced in a study of regulatory T cells in long-lasting Graves disease. The time point is: newly diagnosed GD, antithyroid drugs for less than 3 months. Extracted RNA from PBMCs served as the source of the TCR library. The CDR3 consists of 14 residues. Germline-derived CDR1 and CDR2 are MNHNS and SASEGT. J gave up 3 bases and V 3 bases, and 5 bases lay outside the gene matches. Arm-PCR of CDR3 regions and iRepertoire HTBI primers were used to build TCR beta libraries. TCRdb recomputed calls from the multiplex PCR reads with MiXCR, one row per CDR3 protein. Counted here are more than 400,000 distinct CDR3 sequences, roughly 16% occurring once; the ten biggest clones make up 9% to 15%. In addition, the sample was reused for a study of T cells in Graves' hyperthyroidism and ophthalmopathy. From that study: Thyroid ultrasound and orbital computed tomography, with clinical symptoms and serum thyroxine and TRAb, informed diagnoses.

The sequence derives from a man between 35 and 55 years old with Graves disease. The chain couples TRBV6-1 to TRBJ2-7, with TRBD1 matching 7 bases. The sequencing here drew on peripheral blood mononuclear cells (PBMCs), taken at new diagnosis, from a patient treated with antithyroid drugs. The CDR3 nucleotides are TGTGCCAGCAGTGAGGGCCCAGGGGGCTACGAGCAGTACTTC. Translated, it gives CASSEGPGGYEQYF.